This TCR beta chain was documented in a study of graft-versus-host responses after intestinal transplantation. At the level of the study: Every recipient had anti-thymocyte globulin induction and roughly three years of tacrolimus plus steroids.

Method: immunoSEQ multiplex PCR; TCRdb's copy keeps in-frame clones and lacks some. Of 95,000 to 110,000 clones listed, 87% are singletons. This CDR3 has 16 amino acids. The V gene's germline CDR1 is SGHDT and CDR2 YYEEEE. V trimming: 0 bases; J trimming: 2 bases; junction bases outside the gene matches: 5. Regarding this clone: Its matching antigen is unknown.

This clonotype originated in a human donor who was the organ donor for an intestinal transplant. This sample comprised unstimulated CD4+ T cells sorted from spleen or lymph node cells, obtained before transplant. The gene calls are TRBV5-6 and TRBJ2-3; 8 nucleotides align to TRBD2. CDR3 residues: CASSLVGTRNTDTQYF. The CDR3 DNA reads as TGTGCCAGCAGCTTGGTTGGGACTAGAAACACAGATACGCAGTATTTT.